The entry that follows covers one T cell receptor beta chain sequence. This entry is derived from a study of blood T cell repertoires in COVID-19. About the research overall: Samples taken during acute and convalescent COVID-19 were collected in the United States, Italy and Spain.

Trimming stripped 2 bases from V and 8 bases from J, with 15 bases between. There are 14 residues in the CDR3. CDR1 SEHNR and CDR2 FQNEAQ come from the germline V gene (reference sequence). Libraries were prepared by immunoSEQ multiplex PCR; TCRdb keeps only in-frame clonotypes and omits some of them. The data hold hundreds of thousands of clones, with approximately 79% observed a single time. Sequencing was performed on peripheral blood. The gene calls are TRBV7-9 and TRBJ1-2; D might be TRBD1 (5 bases). The receptor comes from a woman in her thirties or forties with active or convalescent COVID-19. CDR3 in amino acids: CASSLSIRESGYTF. DNA for the CDR3: TGTGCCAGCAGCTTATCGATCAGGGAAAGCGGCTACACCTTC.